This TCR beta chain was recorded in a study of blood T cell repertoires in COVID-19. Study information: Nucleic acid was either cDNA or gDNA, and it came from T cells, B-cell-depleted T cells, or PBMCs.

As handled by the study authors: Reference gene primer amplification in the assay estimated nucleated cell counts. Libraries were prepared by immunoSEQ multiplex PCR; TCRdb keeps only in-frame clonotypes and omits some of them. D and trimming come from the DNA, and the V and J calls and clone size come from that table. The sample gives approximately 110,000 clones, 86% of which show up once; about 5% is in the top ten. V shed 5 bases, J shed 4 bases, and the junction held 17 bases outside the gene matches. The germline CDR1 and CDR2 sequences are SEHNR and FQNEAQ (reference sequence). This CDR3 contains 18 residues.

Sequenced sample: peripheral blood. This chain uses TRBV7-9 with TRBJ2-7; 10 bases are shared with TRBD2. The sequence was collected from a human donor in a cohort sampled during active COVID-19. CDR3: CASSPRTGASGSNYEQYF. In DNA, the CDR3 is TGTGCCAGCAGCCCAAGAACGGGGGCTAGCGGGAGTAATTACGAGCAGTACTTC.